The source of this T cell receptor beta chain is a study of Ad26.COV2.S vaccination and SARS-CoV-2 variants. About the research overall: Donor had been placed in the Ad26.COV2.S arm of the COV1001 trial. Study observations and caveats: Vaccinees reportedly had broad spike-specific CD8+ and CD4+ T cell responses.

The sample's treatment: some 20 received Ad26.COV2.S at low or high dose, single or two shots; several received placebo; per-sample allocation not given. The samples date from day 63 after the first vaccine or placebo injection. Method: immunoSEQ multiplex PCR; TCRdb's copy keeps in-frame clones and lacks some. Found here are approximately 410,000 clones, 92% of them singletons; the top ten hold about 1.7%. With regard to this clone: Its antigen is not identified.

This CDR3 spans 13 amino acids. The V gene lost 6 bases and the J gene lost 7 bases, with 15 bases spanning the gap. CDR1 is MNHEY, CDR2 SMNVEV, per germline (reference sequence). The source material was peripheral blood, sampled in a trial of Ad26.COV2.S vaccine versus placebo. The genes are TRBV27 and TRBJ1-2; D gene ambiguous. The receptor's source is a person aged 18 to 65 who received the Ad26.COV2.S COVID-19 vaccine or a placebo. CDR3 residues: CASSHNGPRGYTF. As DNA, the CDR3 is TGTGCCAGCAGCCATAACGGGCCCCGTGGCTACACCTTC.